This T cell receptor beta chain was identified in a study of blood T cell repertoires in COVID-19. Study-level background: The United States, Italy and Spain provided the acute and convalescent COVID-19 samples. T cells, B-cell-depleted T cells, or PBMCs supplied cDNA or gDNA.

Self-reported history from a screening survey and questionnaire set each donor's cohort. Study processing details: It was from reference gene primer amplification that nucleated cell counts were estimated. The repertoire was sequenced with immunoSEQ multiplex PCR; TCRdb's copy has only in-frame clones and lacks some. D and trimming were read from the DNA, whereas the V and J calls and clone size are those reported in that table. This repertoire shows some 400,000 clones, approximately 92% found once; its top ten account for 1% to 1.3%. Per the germline V gene, CDR1 is SGHRS and CDR2 is YFSETQ. The CDR3 has 14 amino acids. The germline V and J ends were trimmed by 1 base and 1 base, with 8 bases remaining between them.

This chain uses TRBV5-1 with TRBJ1-1, with D uncertain. The receptor comes from a man aged 25 to 40 who had recovered from COVID-19. Sample: PBMCs or T cells enriched from blood (not recorded which). CDR3 sequence: CASSLSNQNTEAFF. CDR3 in DNA: TGCGCCAGCAGCTTGAGCAACCAGAACACTGAAGCTTTCTTT.